This passage covers 20 T cell receptor beta chains from one sample sequenced in a study of metastatic and nonmetastatic thyroid tumors. TCRdb called clones again from the PCR reads with MiXCR. Found here are 10,000 to 15,000 clones, 26% of them singletons; the top ten hold roughly 20%. Ahead of thyroid surgery, no patient had received treatment of any kind. The sequencing input was tumor tissue. Receptor source: a female donor with papillary thyroid cancer or a benign thyroid nodule (not recorded which). Some clones in this sample may be carry-over from other donors' samples.

This rearrangement joins TRBV24-1 to TRBJ2-2; 8 positions agree with TRBD1. The CDR3 runs 16 residues. J lost 1 base, V lost 1 base, and 1 base had no gene match. Germline V gives CDR1 KGHDR, CDR2 SFDVKD. The CDR3 spells CATSDFGQGNTGELFF. In DNA, the CDR3 is TGTGCCACCAGTGATTTCGGACAGGGGAACACCGGGGAGCTGTTTTTT.

A few counts support this clone. The chain carries TRBV27 and TRBJ1-2; D is perhaps TRBD1 (6 bases). Trimming took 2 bases from V and 5 from J, leaving 9 bases between them. The CDR3 runs 13 residues. Germline CDR1 reads MNHEY; CDR2 reads SMNVEV (reference sequence). The CDR3 bases are TGTGCCAGCAGTTTACTAACAGGGTATGGCTACACCTTC. It translates to CASSLLTGYGYTF.

This clone was picked up many times. The CDR3 reads CSARKGPDTQYF. The CDR3 DNA follows: TGCAGTGCTAGAAAGGGCCCAGATACGCAGTATTTT. The rearrangement links TRBV20-1 to TRBJ2-3, with no clear D. This CDR3 contains 12 residues. Looked up from germline, CDR1 is DFQATT and CDR2 is SNEGSKA (reference sequence). Between the trimmed V and J ends, which lost 2 bases and 4 bases, there was a span of 7 bases.

This clone has only a few counts. This chain uses TRBV28 with TRBJ1-5; D is perhaps TRBD1 (6 bases). Between the trimmed V and J ends, which lost 1 base and 6 bases, there was a span of 16 bases. The CDR3 runs 16 residues. In germline, CDR1 is MDHEN, CDR2 SYDVKM. The CDR3 DNA is TGTGCCAGCAGTTTATCCCGACAGGTGGTGAGTCAGCCCCAGCATTTT. It is translated as CASSLSRQVVSQPQHF.

By its share, this clone is medium-sized (0.01 to 0.1%). The chain is built from TRBV12-3 or TRBV12-4 and TRBJ2-2, with a weak D call TRBD2 (5 bases). The V gene lost 5 bases and the J gene lost 1 base, with 11 bases spanning the gap. This CDR3 is built from 15 residues. The CDR3 nucleotides are TGTGCCAGCAGTCCCCTCGGGGAGAACACCGGGGAGCTGTTTTTT. Protein: CASSPLGENTGELFF.

The rearrangement uses TRBV11-2 and TRBJ2-7; D is tentatively TRBD1 or TRBD2 (5 bases each). Germline CDR1 SGHAT, CDR2 FQNNGV. Trimming cost V 9 bases and J 7 bases, with 25 bases left between them. The CDR3 runs 15 residues. The CDR3 DNA follows: TGTGCCAGGATCCATTCCGGGACGCTGCCTCGGGAGCAGTACTTC. This sequence encodes CARIHSGTLPREQYF.

In its sample, this clone ranks as medium-sized. This chain joins TRBV18 and TRBJ2-7; 9 bases fit TRBD2. Per the germline V gene, CDR1 is KGHSH and CDR2 is LQKENI. The CDR3 extends over 15 amino acids. V shed 4 bases and J 7 bases; nucleotides not matched to a gene: 11. This CDR3 is CASSRSGRSEGEQYF. DNA of the CDR3: TGTGCCAGCTCACGCAGCGGGAGGTCCGAAGGTGAGCAGTACTTC.

This clone is termed medium-sized. J is TRBJ2-7 and V is TRBV6-5; the match to TRBD1 covers 9 bases. Germline V lookup: CDR1 MNHEY, CDR2 SVGAGI. This CDR3 spans 15 amino acids. After removal of 0 bases from V and 5 bases from J, the junction contained 5 bases not matched to a gene. The CDR3 region is CASSYSPTGGDEQYF. DNA for the CDR3: TGTGCCAGCAGTTACTCACCGACAGGGGGGGACGAGCAGTACTTC.

This clone is medium-sized (0.01 to 0.1%). The J gene is TRBJ2-3, the V gene TRBV19; D call uncertain. The CDR3 spans 12 residues. Looked up from germline, CDR1 is LNHDA and CDR2 is SQIVND (reference sequence). Trimming pared 0 bases from V and 5 bases from J, leaving 3 bases between. CDR3 DNA: TGTGCCAGTAGTATAGACCGAGATACGCAGTATTTT. Protein product: CASSIDRDTQYF.

The chain is built from TRBV9 and TRBJ1-2; D unresolved. With 3 bases removed from V and 2 bases from J, the gap between germline ends came to 14 bases. Germline values: CDR1 SGDLS, CDR2 YYNGEE. The CDR3 sequence is 15 residues long. In DNA, the CDR3 is TGTGCCAGCAGCGGAAACCCCGGGCCGAACTATGGCTACACCTTC. The encoded protein is CASSGNPGPNYGYTF.

Points on this clone: A much larger clone differs by one base, so this may be a read error. Other DNA sequences in the same sample also yield this CDR3. This chain joins TRBV11-3 and TRBJ2-6; tentative D call: TRBD1 (5 bases). The CDR3 is made up of 15 amino acids. Looked up from germline, CDR1 is SGHNT and CDR2 is YENEEA. Deletions cut 5 bases from V and 2 bases from J, with 10 bases between. CDR3 loop: CASSPTGAGANVLTF. The CDR3 coding sequence is TGTGCCAGCAGCCCCACAGGTGCTGGGGCCAACGTCCTGACTTTC.

The V call is TRBV30, the J call TRBJ2-3; 7 nucleotides line up with TRBD2. CDR1 GTSNPN and CDR2 SVGIG come from the germline V gene (reference sequence). J lost 8 bases, V lost 4 bases, and 12 bases had no gene match. This CDR3 contains 14 residues. Here the CDR3 DNA reads TGTGCCTGGATGGAAGCGGGATCGCTATCTACGCAGTATTTT. Translated: CAWMEAGSLSTQYF.

This clone was counted at least ten times. This rearrangement joins TRBV11-1 to TRBJ1-2, with TRBD1 identical over 11 bases. Germline CDR1 and CDR2: SGHAT and FQDESV (reference sequence). V shed 5 bases, J shed 2 bases, and the junction held 10 bases outside the gene matches. The CDR3 totals 17 residues. CDR3 DNA: TGTGCCAGCAGCCCCACCCGGGACAGGGGGTTCAACTATGGCTACACCTTC. Translated, it gives CASSPTRDRGFNYGYTF.

Only a few counts were recorded for this clone. The junction shows a germline mismatch at one end, possibly a read error. The chain employs TRBV19 and TRBJ1-2, with TRBD1 identical over 9 bases. The germline V gene encodes CDR1 LNHDA and CDR2 SQIVND (reference sequence). The CDR3 extends over 14 amino acids. CDR3 amino acids: CASRQGEGAYGYTF. CDR3 sequence (DNA): TGTGCCAGCAGACAGGGGGAGGGGGCCTATGGCTACACATTC.

This clone was counted at least ten times. The chain uses TRBV29-1 and TRBJ1-2; D unresolved. V was cut by 3 bases and J by 6 bases, with 11 bases left in between. This CDR3 region has 12 residues. CDR1 is SQVTM, CDR2 ANQGSEA, per germline. The DNA for the CDR3 is TGCAGCGTTGATTTCCCGGAGGATGGCTACACCTTC. It translates to CSVDFPEDGYTF.

The V and J genes are TRBV20-1 and TRBJ2-7; D call uncertain. V was clipped by 5 bases and J by 2 bases, with 16 bases between them. The CDR3 has 14 amino acids. CDR1 and CDR2 from the germline V gene are DFQATT and SNEGSKA (reference sequence). CDR3 coding DNA: TGCAGTGCTCCGCCCCCAGAGAACCCCTACGAGCAGTACTTC. It is translated as CSAPPPENPYEQYF.

Regarding this clone: This may come from a read error, since a much larger clone is one base off. J is TRBJ2-1 and V is TRBV5-6; D perhaps matches TRBD2 (5 bases). The CDR3 runs 14 residues. CDR1 SGHDT and CDR2 YYEEEE come from the germline V gene. The CDR3 DNA is TGTGCCAGCAGCTTGGCGGGGTGGTACAATGAGCAGTTATTC. Translation gives CASSLAGWYNEQLF.

The rearrangement links TRBV11-2 to TRBJ2-1; 13 bases fit TRBD2. The CDR3 is made up of 16 amino acids. CDR1 and CDR2 (germline): SGHAT, FQNNGV. V lost 4 bases to trimming and J lost 12 bases; unmatched junction nucleotides: 12. The CDR3 sequence is CASSYGLAGVLAWQFF. The CDR3 DNA reads as TGTGCCAGCAGCTATGGACTAGCGGGAGTTTTAGCGTGGCAGTTCTTC.

This clone was picked up many times. The chain employs TRBV27 and TRBJ2-3; D unresolved. Trimming left V 2 bases short and J 0 bases short, with 3 bases between. This CDR3 has 13 residues. CDR1 MNHEY and CDR2 SMNVEV come from the germline V gene (reference sequence). The CDR3 nucleotides are TGTGCCAGCAGTTTACAAAGCACAGATACGCAGTATTTT. It yields the protein CASSLQSTDTQYF.

In its sample, this clone ranks as large (0.1 to 1%). The chain is built from TRBV19 and TRBJ2-7; D uncertain. Trimming shortened V by 5 bases and J by 4 bases, and 9 bases separated the two germline ends. The CDR3 loop spans 12 amino acids. Germline V gives CDR1 LNHDA, CDR2 SQIVND (reference sequence). DNA for the CDR3: TGTGCCAGTAGTCAAACACAATACGAGCAGTACTTC. It encodes CASSQTQYEQYF.